Described below is a single T cell receptor (beta chain) sequence and its context. Its antigen is not known. In the PCR, 60 Vbeta and 13 Jbeta primers were used. Some clones are missing from TCRdb's copy, which holds only in-frame ones; the method was immunoSEQ multiplex PCR. The repertoire includes about 110,000 clones, roughly 80% of them detected once, and about 2.5% sits in the top ten. The data were obtained in a study of cytomegalovirus exposure and HLA in healthy donors. Regarding the study as a whole: Analysis performed later found roughly 17,000 TCR beta sequences associated with HLA alleles at 0.05 false discovery rate. Several of the most significant clusters were apparently associated with common viral pathogens in a later analysis. Reports credit the classifier with highly specific, highly sensitive diagnosis of cytomegalovirus status. The study labeled 150 to 200 TCR beta chains cytomegalovirus-associated.

Trimming pared 3 bases from V and 8 bases from J, leaving 7 bases between. Per germline, CDR1 SQVTM and CDR2 ANQGSEA. The CDR3 covers 11 residues. This clonotype was obtained from a man aged 40-55 years in good health and CMV-seronegative. The sequenced material came from PBMCs. The rearrangement joins TRBV29-1 to TRBJ2-2; D not certain. CDR3 protein: CSVEEFGELFF. For the CDR3, the DNA is TGCAGCGTTGAGGAGTTTGGGGAGCTGTTTTTT.